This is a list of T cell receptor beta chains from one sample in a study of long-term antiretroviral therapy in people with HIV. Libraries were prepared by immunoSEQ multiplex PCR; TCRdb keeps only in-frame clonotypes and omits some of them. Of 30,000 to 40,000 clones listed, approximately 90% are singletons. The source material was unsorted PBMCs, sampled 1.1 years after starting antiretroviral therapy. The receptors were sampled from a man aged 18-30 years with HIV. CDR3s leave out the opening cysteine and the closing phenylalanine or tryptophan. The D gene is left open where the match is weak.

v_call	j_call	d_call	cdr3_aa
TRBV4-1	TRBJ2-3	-	ASSQRGAGQTDTQY
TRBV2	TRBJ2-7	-	ASSDALSYEQY
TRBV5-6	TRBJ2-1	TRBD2	ASQPLGLATDEQF
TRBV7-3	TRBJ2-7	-	ASSLLSGEAGRAYEQY
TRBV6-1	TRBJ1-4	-	ASSEGGDEKLF
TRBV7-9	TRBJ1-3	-	ASSYAASGNTIY
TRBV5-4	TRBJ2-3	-	ASSLGFSTDTQY
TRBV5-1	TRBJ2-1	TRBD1	ASSYTGDNEQF
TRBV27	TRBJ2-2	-	ASSLSGPRPTGELF
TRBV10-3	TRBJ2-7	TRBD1	AISERQGRPREQY
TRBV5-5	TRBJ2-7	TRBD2	ASSFTWTSGYEQY
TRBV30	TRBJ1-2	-	AWSPGVGSYT
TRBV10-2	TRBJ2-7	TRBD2	ASSDGSGGVYEQY
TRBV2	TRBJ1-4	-	ARGWGGGNEKLF
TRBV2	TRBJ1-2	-	ASILEGQTNGYT
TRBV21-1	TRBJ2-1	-	ASIGGSSYNEQF
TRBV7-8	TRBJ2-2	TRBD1	ASSFSSGQGATGTGELF
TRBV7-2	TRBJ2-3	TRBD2	ASSRRGAGVGDTQY
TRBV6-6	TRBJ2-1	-	ASSGHQGRNEQF
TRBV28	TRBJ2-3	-	ASSPEGFSTDTQY
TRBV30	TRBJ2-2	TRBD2	AWGKAGVSTGELF
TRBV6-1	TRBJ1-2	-	ASIPDTDYGYT
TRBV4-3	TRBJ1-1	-	ASSQDRVRNRNTEAF
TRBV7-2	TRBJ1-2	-	ASSPTDSLGGYT
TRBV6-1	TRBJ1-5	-	ASSERGSGWPQH
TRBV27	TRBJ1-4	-	ASSIRDGNEKLF
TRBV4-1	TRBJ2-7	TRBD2	ASSQDKTKGRQAGDTYEQY
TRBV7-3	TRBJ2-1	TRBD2	ASEGHGPSAGDEQF
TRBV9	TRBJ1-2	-	ASSTTTTVYGYT
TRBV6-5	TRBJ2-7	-	ASSVSLASSYEQY
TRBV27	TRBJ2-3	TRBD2	ASKTSPTDTQY
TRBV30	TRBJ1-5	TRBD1	AWSVPGQGKDQPQH
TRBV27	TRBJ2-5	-	ASSFLGPGETQY
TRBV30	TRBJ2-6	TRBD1	AWSSGWDQGGAFPGANVLT
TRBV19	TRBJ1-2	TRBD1	ASSIGTGERGYGYT
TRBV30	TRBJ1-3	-	AWSGGSGNTIY
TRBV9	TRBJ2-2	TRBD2	ASSSQVLAGSTGELF
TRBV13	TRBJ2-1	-	ASTVGTPVNEQF
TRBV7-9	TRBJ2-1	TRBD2	ASSLLGLAGNNEQF
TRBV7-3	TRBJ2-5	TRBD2	ASSSDPTSGGEETQY
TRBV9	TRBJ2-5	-	ASSVVGQETQY
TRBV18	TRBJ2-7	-	ASSPGGDYEQY
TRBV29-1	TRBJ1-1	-	SLILNTEAF
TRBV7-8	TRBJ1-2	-	ASSLSDSPTLYGYT
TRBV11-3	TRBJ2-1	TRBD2	ASSSRLAGGLNEQF
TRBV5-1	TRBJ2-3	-	ASTRGWAEFTDTQY
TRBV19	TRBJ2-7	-	ASAEGGRGYEQY
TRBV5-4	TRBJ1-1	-	ASSLDFMSSEGNTEAF
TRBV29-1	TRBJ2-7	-	SVGAGSYEQY
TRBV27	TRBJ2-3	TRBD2	ASSLILAGGTDTQY
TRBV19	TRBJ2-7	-	ASSIVGGREQY
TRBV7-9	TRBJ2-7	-	ASSRPGTLYEQC
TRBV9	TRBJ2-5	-	ASSVGAGGPTEGAQY